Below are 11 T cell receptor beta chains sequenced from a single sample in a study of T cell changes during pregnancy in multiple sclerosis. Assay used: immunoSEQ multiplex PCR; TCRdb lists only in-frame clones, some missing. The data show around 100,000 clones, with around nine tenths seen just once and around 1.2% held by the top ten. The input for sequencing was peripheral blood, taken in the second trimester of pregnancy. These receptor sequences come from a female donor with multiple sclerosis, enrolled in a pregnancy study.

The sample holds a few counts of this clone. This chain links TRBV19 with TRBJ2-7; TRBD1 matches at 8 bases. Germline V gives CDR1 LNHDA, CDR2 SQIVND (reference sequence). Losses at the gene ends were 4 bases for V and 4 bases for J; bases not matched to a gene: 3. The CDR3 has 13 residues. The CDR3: CASSTQGAYEQYF. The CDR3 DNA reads TGTGCCAGTAGTACCCAGGGGGCTTACGAGCAGTACTTC. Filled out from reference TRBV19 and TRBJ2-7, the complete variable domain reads DGGITQSPKYLFRKEGQNVTLSCEQNLNHDAMYWYRQDPGQGLRLIYYSQIVNDFQKGDIAEGYSVSREKKESFPLTVTSAQKNPTAFYLCASSTQGAYEQYFGPGTRLTVT.

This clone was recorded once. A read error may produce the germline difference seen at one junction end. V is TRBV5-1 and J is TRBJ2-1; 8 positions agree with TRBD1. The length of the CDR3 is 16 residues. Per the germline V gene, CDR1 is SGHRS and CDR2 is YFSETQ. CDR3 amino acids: CASTLGATGGRNEQFF. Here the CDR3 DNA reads TGCGCCAGCACCTTGGGGGCCACAGGGGGAAGGAATGAGCAGTTCTTC.

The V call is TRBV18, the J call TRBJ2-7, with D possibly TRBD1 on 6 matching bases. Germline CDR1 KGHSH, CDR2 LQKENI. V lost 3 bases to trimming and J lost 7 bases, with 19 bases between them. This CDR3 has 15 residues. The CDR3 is CASSPKQGGTWEQYF. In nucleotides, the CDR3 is TGTGCCAGCTCACCGAAACAGGGTGGTACGTGGGAGCAGTACTTC.

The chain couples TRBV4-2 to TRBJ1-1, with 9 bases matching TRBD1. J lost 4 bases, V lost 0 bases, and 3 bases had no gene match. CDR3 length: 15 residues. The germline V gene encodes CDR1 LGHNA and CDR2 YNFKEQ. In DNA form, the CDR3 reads TGTGCCAGCAGCCAAGAACGACAGGGGGTCACTGAAGCTTTCTTT. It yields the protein CASSQERQGVTEAFF.

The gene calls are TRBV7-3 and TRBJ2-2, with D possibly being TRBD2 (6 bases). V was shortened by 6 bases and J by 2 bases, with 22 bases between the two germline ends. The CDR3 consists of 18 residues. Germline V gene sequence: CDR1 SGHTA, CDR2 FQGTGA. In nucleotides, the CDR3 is TGTGCCAGCAGTCGTACACCCCCCGGGCGGGGCAACACCGGGGAGCTGTTTTTT. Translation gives CASSRTPPGRGNTGELFF.

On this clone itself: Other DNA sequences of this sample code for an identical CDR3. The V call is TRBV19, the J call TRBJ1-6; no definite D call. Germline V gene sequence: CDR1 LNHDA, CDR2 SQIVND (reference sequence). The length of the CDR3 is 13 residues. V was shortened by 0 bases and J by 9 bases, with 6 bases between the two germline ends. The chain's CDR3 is CASSIDRVSPLHF. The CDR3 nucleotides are TGTGCCAGTAGTATAGATCGGGTTTCACCCCTCCACTTT.

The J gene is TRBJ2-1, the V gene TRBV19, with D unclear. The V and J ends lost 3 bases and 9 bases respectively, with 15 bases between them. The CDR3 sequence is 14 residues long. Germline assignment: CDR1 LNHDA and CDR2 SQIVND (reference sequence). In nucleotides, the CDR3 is TGTGCCAGTAGTATTAGTAAGGTTTCGGGTGAGCAGTTCTTC. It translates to CASSISKVSGEQFF.

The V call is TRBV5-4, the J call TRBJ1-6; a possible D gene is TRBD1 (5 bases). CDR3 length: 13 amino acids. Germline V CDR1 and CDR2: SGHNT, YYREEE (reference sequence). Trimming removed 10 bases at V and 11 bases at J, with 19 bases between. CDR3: CAVSSGEIAPLHF. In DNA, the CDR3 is TGTGCCGTCAGTTCGGGGGAGATCGCACCCCTCCACTTT.

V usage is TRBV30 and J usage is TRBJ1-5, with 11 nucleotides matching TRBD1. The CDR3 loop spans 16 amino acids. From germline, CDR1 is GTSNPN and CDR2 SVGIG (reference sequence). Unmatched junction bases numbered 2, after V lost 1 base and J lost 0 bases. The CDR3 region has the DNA TGTGCCTGGAGTGGGACAGGGGGCTTTAGCAATCAGCCCCAGCATTTT. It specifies CAWSGTGGFSNQPQHF.

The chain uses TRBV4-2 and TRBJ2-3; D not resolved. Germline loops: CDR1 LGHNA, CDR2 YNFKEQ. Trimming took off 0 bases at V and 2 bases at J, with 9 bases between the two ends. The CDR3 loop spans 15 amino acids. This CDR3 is CASSQEHYNTDTQYF. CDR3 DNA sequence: TGTGCCAGCAGCCAAGAGCACTACAACACAGATACGCAGTATTTT.

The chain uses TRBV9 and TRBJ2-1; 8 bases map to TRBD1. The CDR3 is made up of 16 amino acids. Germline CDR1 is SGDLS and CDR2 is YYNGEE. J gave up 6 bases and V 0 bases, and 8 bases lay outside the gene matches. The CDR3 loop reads CASSVASRGRLNEQFF. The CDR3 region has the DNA TGTGCCAGCAGCGTAGCCTCCAGGGGGCGCCTCAATGAGCAGTTCTTC.